The 24 T cell receptor beta chains presented below share a single source sample, sequenced in a study of Graves' ophthalmopathy and Graves' hyperthyroidism. The sequenced template was RNA, covering the TCR beta CDR3 region. The authors performed first-round RT-PCR with HTBI primers and then a second-round multiplex PCR. TCRdb reprocessed the multiplex PCR reads with MiXCR, giving one entry per CDR3 protein. The sample consists of 660,000 or so distinct CDR3 sequences, over 40% of them appearing once. The specimen sequenced was peripheral blood. These receptors were collected from an adult man with Graves' ophthalmopathy.

This clonotype showed up many times. In DNA, the CDR3 is TGCAGCGTTGAACCGAGCAGACCGAACACTGAAGCTTTCTTT. Translation: CSVEPSRPNTEAFF. This sequence joins TRBV29-1 and TRBJ1-1; D gene ambiguous. The CDR3 contains 14 residues. The ends were cut back, 2 bases at V and 1 base at J, with 11 bases in the middle. Germline lookup yields CDR1 SQVTM and CDR2 ANQGSEA.

The sample holds many counts of this clonotype. This chain joins TRBV20-1 and TRBJ1-2; D uncertain. Trimming cost V 3 bases and J 9 bases, with 8 bases left between them. CDR1 DFQATT and CDR2 SNEGSKA come from the germline V gene (reference sequence). The CDR3 sequence is 10 residues long. The CDR3 nucleotides are TGCAGTGCTAGTCTCGAGAGCTACACCTTC. Its protein product is CSASLESYTF.

This clonotype was found many times. The V and J genes are TRBV15 and TRBJ1-1; a possible D gene is TRBD1 (5 bases). With 3 bases removed from V and 0 bases from J, the gap between germline ends came to 17 bases. The CDR3 consists of 17 residues. CDR1 LNHNV and CDR2 YYDKDF come from the germline V gene (reference sequence). CDR3 sequence: CATSSPGVSDLNTEAFF. DNA for the CDR3: TGTGCCACCAGCAGTCCGGGGGTGAGCGACCTGAACACTGAAGCTTTCTTT.

The chain links TRBV7-8 to TRBJ2-7; 7 nucleotides line up with TRBD2. V gave up 1 base and J gave up 9 bases; unmatched junction bases: 18. The CDR3 loop spans 17 amino acids. CDR1 is SGHVS and CDR2 is FQNEAQ in the germline V gene. As DNA, the CDR3 is TGTGCCAGCAGCTTAGGGGGGGGTCTCGACGGTCGGGTGGTGCAGTACTTC. This codes for CASSLGGGLDGRVVQYF.

This clonotype was observed many times. CDR3 in amino acids: CASSLDASWKETQYF. CDR3 nucleotide sequence: TGTGCCAGCAGTTTAGACGCCAGTTGGAAAGAGACCCAGTACTTC. V gene TRBV12-3 or TRBV12-4 combines with J gene TRBJ2-5; D remains unclear. This CDR3 is built from 15 residues. Trimming took 1 base from V and 3 from J, leaving 12 bases between them.

As regards this clonotype: Given a much more abundant clone one base away, this may be a read error. The chain recombines TRBV9 with TRBJ2-5, with TRBD2 matching 8 bases. The CDR3 has 20 amino acids. V dropped 0 bases and J dropped 9; count of bases not matched to a gene: 25. CDR1 is SGDLS, CDR2 YYNGEE, per germline. The CDR3 bases are TGTGCCAGCAGCGTAGACGGAGCGGGAGACCCTACATGGCACAGGGAGGCCCAGTACTTC. Residues: CASSVDGAGDPTWHREAQYF.

A remark on this clonotype: One end of the junction is discordant with germline, which a read error may explain. The gene calls are TRBV25-1 and TRBJ1-3; 7 bases align to TRBD1. The CDR3 spans 16 residues. The V gene's germline CDR1 is MGHDK and CDR2 SYGVNS. For the CDR3, the DNA is TGTGCCGGCAGTATTACGACAGGGTGGTCTGGAAACACCATATATTTT. Its protein is CAGSITTGWSGNTIYF.

There are many counts of this clonotype. The gene calls are TRBV5-1 and TRBJ2-7; D tentatively reads TRBD1 or TRBD2 (5 bases each). There are 14 residues in the CDR3. The germline V gene encodes CDR1 SGHRS and CDR2 YFSETQ. With 3 bases removed from V and 5 bases from J, the gap between germline ends came to 15 bases. CDR3 bases: TGCGCCAGCAGCTCTCCCGGGGCGAGGGACGAGCAGTACTTC. This translates into CASSSPGARDEQYF.

This chain uses TRBV19 with TRBJ2-6; 9 nucleotides agree with TRBD1. This CDR3 has 16 residues. Germline CDR1 is LNHDA and CDR2 is SQIVND (reference sequence). V dropped 6 bases and J dropped 2; count of bases not matched to a gene: 5. This CDR3 reads CASSLTGGTGANVLTF. The CDR3 DNA reads TGTGCCAGTAGCCTAACAGGGGGCACTGGGGCCAACGTCCTGACTTTC. Full variable domain (outside the CDR3, taken from reference TRBV19 and TRBJ2-6): DGGITQSPKYLFRKEGQNVTLSCEQNLNHDAMYWYRQDPGQGLRLIYYSQIVNDFQKGDIAEGYSVSREKKESFPLTVTSAQKNPTAFYLCASSLTGGTGANVLTFGAGSRLTVL.

This rearrangement joins TRBV7-9 to TRBJ2-2; D is uncertain. V was shortened by 5 bases and J by 9 bases, with 7 bases between the two germline ends. This CDR3 has 11 residues. CDR1 and CDR2 from the germline V gene are SEHNR and FQNEAQ (reference sequence). DNA of the CDR3: TGTGCCAGCAGCCACGTCAGGGAGCTGTTTTTT. As protein: CASSHVRELFF.

This clonotype was counted many times. J is TRBJ1-2 and V is TRBV9, with unresolved D. The CDR3 covers 17 residues. The ends were cut back, 0 bases at V and 9 bases at J, with 24 bases in the middle. The germline gives CDR1 SGDLS, CDR2 YYNGEE. CDR3 sequence (DNA): TGTGCCAGCAGCGTAGGGTCCGGGGTCCCCTTGACCGACAGCTACACCTTC. It is translated as CASSVGSGVPLTDSYTF.

At least ten counts were recorded for this clonotype. This chain links TRBV24-1 with TRBJ1-5; tentative D call: TRBD1 (6 bases). CDR1 is KGHDR, CDR2 SFDVKD, per germline. V was trimmed by 3 bases and J by 0 bases, leaving 8 bases between them. The CDR3 runs to 15 residues. CDR3: CATSDTGYSNQPQHF. CDR3 DNA sequence: TGTGCCACCAGTGATACAGGGTATAGCAATCAGCCCCAGCATTTT.

Notes on this clonotype: A junction end diverges from the germline sequence, so it may reflect a read error. The chain joins TRBV20-1 to TRBJ1-2, with D perhaps TRBD1 (5 bases). Germline lookup yields CDR1 DFQATT and CDR2 SNEGSKA (reference sequence). The CDR3 length is 13 residues. In DNA, the CDR3 is TGCAGTGCTCCCCCAGGGCTCGGCTATGGCTACATCTTC. Translation gives CSAPPGLGYGYIF.

DNA of the CDR3: TGTGCCAGCAGCGTTGGCGGCTCCTACGAGCAGTACTTC. This encodes CASSVGGSYEQYF. The chain has TRBV25-1 and TRBJ2-7, with D uncertain. Between the trimmed V and J ends, which lost 6 bases and 0 bases, there was a span of 9 bases. The CDR3 runs to 13 residues. Germline lookup yields CDR1 MGHDK and CDR2 SYGVNS.

There are a few counts of this clonotype. The CDR3 here is CASSRQENLYGYTF. CDR3 in DNA: TGTGCCAGCAGCCGGCAGGAGAATCTTTATGGCTACACCTTC. This chain links TRBV3-1 with TRBJ1-2; D gene ambiguous. Trimming shortened V by 4 bases and J by 5 bases, and 14 bases separated the two germline ends. Germline V lookup: CDR1 LGHDT, CDR2 YNNKEL (reference sequence). The CDR3 loop spans 14 amino acids.

The J gene is TRBJ1-3, the V gene TRBV9; D is unresolved. This CDR3 has 13 amino acids. Germline assignment: CDR1 SGDLS and CDR2 YYNGEE. CDR3 loop: CAKLPGAGNTIYF. CDR3 sequence (DNA): TGTGCTAAACTGCCGGGTGCTGGAAACACCATATATTTT.

The V call is TRBV14, the J call TRBJ1-2, with TRBD1 matching 8 bases. Germline trimming cut 5 bases from V and 0 bases from J; bases unmatched to any gene: 8. CDR1 SGHDN and CDR2 FVKESK come from the germline V gene. The CDR3 sequence is 16 residues long. The CDR3 DNA sequence: TGTGCCAGCAGCGGAGGGACAGGAGTTACTAACTATGGCTACACCTTC. This encodes CASSGGTGVTNYGYTF.

This clonotype was detected many times. This chain joins TRBV25-1 and TRBJ2-7, with D possibly being TRBD1 (6 bases). The CDR3 covers 13 residues. The V and J ends lost 5 bases and 6 bases respectively, with 14 bases between them. CDR1 and CDR2 from the germline V gene are MGHDK and SYGVNS. CDR3 nucleotides: TGTGCCAGCAGTAAAACGACAGGCCCCGAGCAGTACTTC. Its protein is CASSKTTGPEQYF.

This clonotype was seen a handful of times. The J gene is TRBJ1-2, the V gene TRBV3-1; maybe TRBD1 (5 bases). The CDR3 length is 14 residues. The V gene lost 1 base and the J gene lost 5 bases, with 11 bases spanning the gap. Germline loops: CDR1 LGHDT, CDR2 YNNKEL (reference sequence). The CDR3 loop reads CASSQVDSSYGYTF. DNA for the CDR3: TGTGCCAGCAGCCAAGTTGACAGCTCGTATGGCTACACCTTC.

This clonotype came up many times. This chain links TRBV15 with TRBJ1-1; D unclear. Germline CDR1 reads LNHNV; CDR2 reads YYDKDF (reference sequence). This CDR3 has 17 amino acids. The V end lost 0 bases, the J end lost 4 bases, and 18 bases lay between the germline ends. The CDR3 DNA reads as TGTGCCACCAGCAGAGAGGCATATACAGCCGTGGGCACTGAAGCTTTCTTT. It encodes CATSREAYTAVGTEAFF.

This clonotype has just one count. The V gene is TRBV7-2, the J gene TRBJ1-2; D remains unclear. Trimming took 6 bases from V and 3 from J, leaving 14 bases between them. Germline V gene lookup returns CDR1 SGHTA and CDR2 FQGNSA. CDR3 length: 14 residues. For the CDR3, the DNA is TGTGCCAGCAGTGCGAATCCGCAGGACTATGGCTACACCTTC. It yields the protein CASSANPQDYGYTF.

The gene calls are TRBV19 and TRBJ2-5, with 16 bases matching TRBD2. J was trimmed by 5 bases and V by 5 bases; bases with no gene match: 5. This CDR3 region has 16 residues. Germline V gene data show CDR1 as LNHDA and CDR2 as SQIVND (reference sequence). CDR3 coding DNA: TGTGCCAGTAGTCCGGGACTAGCGGGAGGGCTGGAGACCCAGTACTTC. This gives the protein CASSPGLAGGLETQYF.

This chain joins TRBV29-1 and TRBJ1-6, with no clear D. CDR1 is SQVTM and CDR2 is ANQGSEA in the germline V gene. CDR3 size: 12 residues. Trimming stripped 1 base from V and 6 bases from J, with 4 bases between. The CDR3 loop reads CSVEGGNSPLHF. CDR3 nucleotide sequence: TGCAGCGTTGAAGGGGGTAATTCACCCCTCCACTTT.

The genes are TRBV6-2 or TRBV6-3 and TRBJ1-1, with 8 bases aligning to TRBD1. Germline trimming cut 4 bases from V and 7 bases from J; bases unmatched to any gene: 8. The CDR3 runs 14 residues. The germline gives CDR1 MNHEY, CDR2 SVGEGT. The CDR3 sequence: CASSSFRGRNEAFF. The DNA of the CDR3 is TGTGCCAGCAGTTCATTCAGGGGGCGAAATGAAGCTTTCTTT.